This TCR beta chain was obtained from a study of beta chain features in type 1 diabetes. The CDR3 runs to 13 residues. V was pared by 7 bases and J by 8 bases, with 20 bases between. CDR1 is GTSNPN and CDR2 is SVGIG in the germline V gene (reference sequence). This clone was observed a handful of times. Sequencing targeted expressed TCRB transcripts, as all isolated RNA had been reverse transcribed. Measured with immunoSEQ multiplex PCR; TCRdb has only the in-frame clones, and not every one. This sample has under 500,000 clones, with 30% found just once. The V gene is TRBV30, the J gene TRBJ1-2, with D tentatively TRBD1 (6 bases). Sample: naive CD4+ T cells from blood. The origin of this receptor is a man aged 18 to 30 in good health. In nucleotides, the CDR3 is TGTGCCTCCAGGGGTATGGTGGCCGACGGCTACACCTTC. This codes for CASRGMVADGYTF.